The next 21 T cell receptor beta chains were all read from a single sample in a study of shared clonotypes between healthy human individuals (TCRdb year 2020). The library was obtained by the immunoSEQ multiplex PCR assay. The clones in this table, taken by TCRdb from immuneACCESS, are in-frame only. Not every clone is retained; where verified, under half of the shortfall comes from an unresolved V gene, and the cause of the rest is unknown. The sample includes approximately 1,000,000 clones, with roughly 77% observed a single time. Approximately 0.95% of the sample is held by the ten biggest clonotypes. Sequences were obtained from memory CD4+ T cells from PBMCs. In the paper's terms, the cell subset or site label means: CD45RA-negative fraction. Receptors were obtained from a man younger than 30 in good health. Some clones in this sample may be carry-over from other donors' samples.

The chain joins TRBV5-4 to TRBJ2-7; 9 bases map to TRBD1. This CDR3 has 17 amino acids. The germline V gene has CDR1 SGHNT and CDR2 YYREEE (reference sequence). V was pared by 3 bases and J by 4 bases, with 14 bases of the junction left unmatched. Here the CDR3 DNA reads TGTGCCAGCAGCTCTCGTACGGGACAGGGTAGAATGTACGAGCAGTACTTC. Translation: CASSSRTGQGRMYEQYF. Drawing the rest from reference TRBV5-4 and TRBJ2-7, the complete variable domain is ETGVTQSPTHLIKTRGQQVTLRCSSQSGHNTVSWYQQALGQGPQFIFQYYREEENGRGNFPPRFSGLQFPNYSSELNVNALELDDSALYLCASSSRTGQGRMYEQYFGPGTRLTVT.

This clone has only a few counts. CDR3 DNA: TGTGCCAGCAGCTTAAGTGGGACTAGCGGGGGACAAGAGACCCAGTACTTC. Protein sequence: CASSLSGTSGGQETQYF. J is TRBJ2-5 and V is TRBV7-2, with 14 bases that match TRBD2. CDR3 length equals 17 residues. The V gene's germline CDR1 is SGHTA and CDR2 FQGNSA. The V gene end was trimmed by 2 bases and the J gene end by 2 bases; junction bases not matched to a gene: 4.

The chain's CDR3 is CASSQASLSNQPQHF. DNA of the CDR3: TGCGCCAGCAGCCAGGCCTCACTTAGCAATCAGCCCCAGCATTTT. The V call is TRBV4-1, the J call TRBJ1-5; no clear D gene. Per germline, CDR1 MGHRA and CDR2 YSYEKL. V lost 3 bases to trimming and J lost 0 bases, with 9 bases between them. The CDR3 totals 15 residues.

The V gene is TRBV5-5, the J gene TRBJ1-1, with unresolved D. CDR1 is SGHKS, CDR2 YYEKEE, per germline (reference sequence). Trimming cost V 0 bases and J 0 bases, with 9 bases left between them. The CDR3 length is 15 residues. CDR3 in amino acids: CASSLVVSLNTEAFF. DNA for the CDR3: TGTGCCAGCAGCTTGGTGGTTAGTTTGAACACTGAAGCTTTCTTT.

The chain recombines TRBV6-5 with TRBJ2-7; 15 nucleotides align to TRBD2. Germline CDR1 is MNHEY and CDR2 is SVGAGI. The trim removed 5 bases at V and 7 bases at J, leaving 6 bases unmatched. The CDR3 sequence is 15 residues long. CDR3 protein: CASSNGLAGGGEQYF. The CDR3 nucleotides are TGTGCCAGCAGTAACGGACTAGCGGGAGGGGGGGAGCAGTACTTC.

The CDR3 sequence: CASSYAGTQQYF. The CDR3 DNA follows: TGTGCCAGCAGCTACGCCGGGACACAGCAGTACTTC. The chain joins TRBV7-2 to TRBJ2-7; tentatively, D is TRBD1 (6 bases). The CDR3 has 12 residues. From germline, CDR1 is SGHTA and CDR2 FQGNSA. Deletions cut 4 bases from V and 8 bases from J, with 12 bases between.

This CDR3 reads CASTHESRGYGYTF. In DNA form, the CDR3 reads TGTGCCAGTACCCACGAATCGAGAGGCTATGGCTACACCTTC. V and J are TRBV19 and TRBJ1-2; D not certain. There are 14 residues in the CDR3. Germline-derived CDR1 and CDR2 are LNHDA and SQIVND (reference sequence). V was shortened by 7 bases and J by 4 bases, with 16 bases between the two germline ends. The variable domain in full, with the rest retrieved from reference TRBV19 and TRBJ1-2, is DGGITQSPKYLFRKEGQNVTLSCEQNLNHDAMYWYRQDPGQGLRLIYYSQIVNDFQKGDIAEGYSVSREKKESFPLTVTSAQKNPTAFYLCASTHESRGYGYTFGSGTRLTVV.

The chain joins TRBV18 to TRBJ1-5; D is perhaps TRBD1 (6 bases). V was cut by 3 bases and J by 0 bases, with 9 bases left in between. The CDR3 has 15 residues. Germline V gene sequence: CDR1 KGHSH, CDR2 LQKENI. The CDR3 loop reads CASSPTGISNQPQHF. As DNA, the CDR3 is TGTGCCAGCTCACCTACAGGGATTAGCAATCAGCCCCAGCATTTT.

The rearrangement links TRBV30 to TRBJ2-7; D not resolved. The germline gives CDR1 GTSNPN, CDR2 SVGIG (reference sequence). The CDR3 covers 12 residues. Trimming took off 2 bases at V and 6 bases at J, with 11 bases between the two ends. As DNA, the CDR3 is TGTGCCTGGAGTCAATGGAAGGGCGAGCAGTACTTC. It specifies CAWSQWKGEQYF.

The rearrangement joins TRBV7-2 to TRBJ2-4, with D maybe TRBD1 (5 bases). V shed 5 bases and J shed 6 bases, with 17 bases lying between them. The CDR3 sequence is 15 residues long. CDR1 SGHTA and CDR2 FQGNSA come from the germline V gene. The CDR3 nucleotides are TGTGCCAGCAGCCCAACAAACAGGCCGGGAAACATTCAGTACTTC. Translating gives CASSPTNRPGNIQYF. Based on the CDR3 plus reference TRBV7-2 and TRBJ2-4, the full variable domain is GAGVSQSPSNKVTEKGKDVELRCDPISGHTALYWYRQSLGQGLEFLIYFQGNSAPDKSGLPSDRFSAERTGGSVSTLTIQRTQQEDSAVYLCASSPTNRPGNIQYFGAGTRLSVL.

With regard to this clone: A read error is likely here: a far larger clone is one base away. The chain couples TRBV6-5 to TRBJ2-3, with a possible D match to TRBD1 (5 bases). The germline V gene has CDR1 MNHEY and CDR2 SVGAGI. This CDR3 spans 14 amino acids. V lost 10 bases to trimming and J lost 5 bases, with 19 bases between them. The DNA of the CDR3 is TGTGCCACTCAAAACTACATGCAGGGAGATACGCAGTATTTT. Protein: CATQNYMQGDTQYF.

The J gene is TRBJ2-3, the V gene TRBV28; possibly TRBD2 for D (6 bases). CDR1 and CDR2 (germline): MDHEN, SYDVKM. The CDR3 is 16 residues long. V was shortened by 5 bases and J by 4 bases, with 19 bases between the two germline ends. CDR3 sequence reads: CASSRGSGERADTQYF. The CDR3 DNA reads TGTGCCAGCAGTCGAGGGTCGGGAGAAAGGGCAGATACGCAGTATTTT.

This clone came up a few times. CDR3 DNA sequence: TGTGCCAGCACCCCTACTCACGGGAGTACGCAGTATTTT. Translation gives CASTPTHGSTQYF. This sequence joins TRBV6-1 and TRBJ2-3; tentative D call: TRBD2 (6 bases). Germline assignment: CDR1 MNHNS and CDR2 SASEGT. V was clipped by 7 bases and J by 8 bases, with 16 bases between them. CDR3 length: 13 amino acids.

This clone has only one observation. The V gene is TRBV30, the J gene TRBJ1-1; 7 bases fit TRBD1. V trimming: 0 bases; J trimming: 3 bases; junction bases outside the gene matches: 10. The CDR3 length is 16 residues. Germline CDR1 reads GTSNPN; CDR2 reads SVGIG (reference sequence). CDR3 residues: CAWSVRRTGPDTEAFF. The CDR3 region has the DNA TGTGCCTGGAGTGTGAGACGGACAGGCCCCGACACTGAAGCTTTCTTT.

CDR3: CASSPHWGEDTEAFF. In DNA, the CDR3 is TGTGCCAGCAGCCCCCACTGGGGGGAGGACACTGAAGCTTTCTTT. The chain carries TRBV4-2 and TRBJ1-1, with TRBD1 as a possible D gene (5 bases). The length of the CDR3 is 15 residues. V was cut by 4 bases and J by 3 bases, with 15 bases left in between. CDR1 is LGHNA and CDR2 is YNFKEQ in the germline V gene.

A word on this clone: A far larger clone is one base from this, pointing to a likely read error. The rearrangement links TRBV5-1 to TRBJ1-5, with TRBD1 matching over 7 bases. J gave up 6 bases and V 2 bases, and 5 bases lay outside the gene matches. Germline V gives CDR1 SGHRS, CDR2 YFSETQ. This CDR3 contains 14 residues. The CDR3 reads CASSFLGGGQPQHF. In DNA, the CDR3 is TGCGCCAGCAGCTTCTTAGGGGGCGGTCAGCCCCAGCATTTT.

This clone turned up a few times. The chain combines TRBV28 with TRBJ1-1; no firm D call. Germline V gives CDR1 MDHEN, CDR2 SYDVKM. V was pared by 5 bases and J by 5 bases, with 6 bases between. The CDR3 runs to 11 residues. CDR3 residues: CASSRATEAFF. The CDR3 DNA reads as TGTGCCAGCAGTCGGGCGACTGAAGCTTTCTTT.

The chain has TRBV18 and TRBJ2-7, with a possible D match to TRBD1 (5 bases). V was trimmed by 3 bases and J by 3 bases, leaving 12 bases between them. The CDR3 contains 14 residues. The V gene's germline CDR1 is KGHSH and CDR2 LQKENI. The CDR3 loop is CASSPSRTGYEQYF. DNA for the CDR3: TGTGCCAGCTCACCGTCCCGAACAGGCTACGAGCAGTACTTC.

The J gene is TRBJ1-2, the V gene TRBV7-2, with 7 nucleotides matching TRBD1. The germline V gene has CDR1 SGHTA and CDR2 FQGNSA. V shed 0 bases and J 8 bases; nucleotides not matched to a gene: 3. This CDR3 contains 13 residues. CDR3 bases: TGTGCCAGCAGCTTAGCAGGGGGCGTGGGCTACACCTTC. This encodes CASSLAGGVGYTF.

This chain links TRBV27 with TRBJ2-7; 7 bases match TRBD2. With 5 bases clipped from V and 4 bases from J, the junction kept 23 bases outside the gene matches. The CDR3 has 19 amino acids. Germline V CDR1 and CDR2: MNHEY, SMNVEV (reference sequence). The CDR3 sequence: CASSPRVELAIPPRYEQYF. The CDR3, as DNA: TGTGCCAGCAGTCCACGTGTAGAACTAGCGATCCCCCCAAGGTACGAGCAGTACTTC.

The rearrangement uses TRBV2 and TRBJ2-2; D gene unclear. V was clipped by 7 bases and J by 1 base, with 7 bases between them. The CDR3 has 13 amino acids. Per the germline V gene, CDR1 is SNHLY and CDR2 is FYNNEI. The CDR3 bases are TGTGCCAGCACTGAGAGGAACACCGGGGAGCTGTTTTTT. Translating it yields CASTERNTGELFF.